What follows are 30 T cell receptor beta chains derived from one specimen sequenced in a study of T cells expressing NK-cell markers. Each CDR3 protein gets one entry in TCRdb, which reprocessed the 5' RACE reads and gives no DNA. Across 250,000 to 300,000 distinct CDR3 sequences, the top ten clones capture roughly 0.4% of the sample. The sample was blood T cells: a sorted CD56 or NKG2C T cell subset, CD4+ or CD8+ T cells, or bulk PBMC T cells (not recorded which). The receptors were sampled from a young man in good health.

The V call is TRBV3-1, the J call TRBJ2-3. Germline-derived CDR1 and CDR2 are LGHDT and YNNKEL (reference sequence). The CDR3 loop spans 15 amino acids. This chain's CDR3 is CASSRGPVGTDTQYF.

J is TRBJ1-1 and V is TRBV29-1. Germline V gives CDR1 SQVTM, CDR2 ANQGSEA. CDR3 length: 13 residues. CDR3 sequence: CSVRGEGIGSAFF. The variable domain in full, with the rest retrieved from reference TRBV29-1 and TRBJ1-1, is SAVISQKPSRDICQRGTSLTIQCQVDSQVTMMFWYRQQPGQSLTLIATANQGSEATYESGFVIDKFPISRPNLTFSTLTVSNMSPEDSSIYLCSVRGEGIGSAFFGQGTRLTVV.

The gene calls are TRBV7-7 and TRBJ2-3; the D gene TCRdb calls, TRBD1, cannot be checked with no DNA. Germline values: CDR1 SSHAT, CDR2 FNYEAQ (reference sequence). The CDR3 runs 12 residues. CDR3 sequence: CASSERQGQQYF.

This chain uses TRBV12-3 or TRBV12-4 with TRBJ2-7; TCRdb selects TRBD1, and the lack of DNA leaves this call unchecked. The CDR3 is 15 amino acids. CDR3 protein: CASRIGTGGSYEQYF.

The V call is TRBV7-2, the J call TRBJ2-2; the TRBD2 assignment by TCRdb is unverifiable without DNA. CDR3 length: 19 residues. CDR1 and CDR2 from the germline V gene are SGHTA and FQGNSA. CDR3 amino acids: CASSLAWVRREGVPGELFF.

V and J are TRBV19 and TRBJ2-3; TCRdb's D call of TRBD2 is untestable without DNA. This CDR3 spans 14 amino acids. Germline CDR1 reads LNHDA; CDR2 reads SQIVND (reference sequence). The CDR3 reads CASSQAGSTDTQYF.

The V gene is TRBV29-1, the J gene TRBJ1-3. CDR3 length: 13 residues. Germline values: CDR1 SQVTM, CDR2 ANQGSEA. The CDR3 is CSVQGRSGNTIYF.

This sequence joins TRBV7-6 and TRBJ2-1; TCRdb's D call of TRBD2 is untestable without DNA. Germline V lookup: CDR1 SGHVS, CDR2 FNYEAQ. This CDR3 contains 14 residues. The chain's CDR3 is CASSPTGASGTQFF. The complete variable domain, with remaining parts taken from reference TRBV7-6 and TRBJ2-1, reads GAGVSQSPRYKVTKRGQDVALRCDPISGHVSLYWYRQALGQGPEFLTYFNYEAQQDKSGLPNDRFSAERPEGSISTLTIQRTEQRDSAMYRCASSPTGASGTQFFGPGTRLTVL.

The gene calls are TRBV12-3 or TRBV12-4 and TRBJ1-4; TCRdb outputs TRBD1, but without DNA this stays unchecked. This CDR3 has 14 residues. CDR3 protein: CASRELQGAEKLFF.

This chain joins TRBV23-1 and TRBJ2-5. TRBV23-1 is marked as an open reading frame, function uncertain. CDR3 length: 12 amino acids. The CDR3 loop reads CARTTVQETQYF.

Here the CDR3 reads CASQVRGANVLTF. V and J are TRBV19 and TRBJ2-6. The CDR3 totals 13 residues. Germline CDR1 and CDR2: LNHDA and SQIVND (reference sequence).

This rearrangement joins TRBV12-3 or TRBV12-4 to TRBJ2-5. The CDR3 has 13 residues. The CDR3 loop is CASSLVRVETQYF.

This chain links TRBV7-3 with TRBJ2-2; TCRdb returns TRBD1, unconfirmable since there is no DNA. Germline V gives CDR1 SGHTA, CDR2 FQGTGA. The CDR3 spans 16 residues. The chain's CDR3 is CASSPPTGSNTGELFF.

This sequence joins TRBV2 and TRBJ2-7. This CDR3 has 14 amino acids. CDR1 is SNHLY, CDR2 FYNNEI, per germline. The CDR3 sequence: CASRADQSSYEQYF.

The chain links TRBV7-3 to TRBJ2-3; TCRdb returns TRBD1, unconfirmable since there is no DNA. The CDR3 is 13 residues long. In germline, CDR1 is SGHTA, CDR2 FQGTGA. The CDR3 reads CASSPLPGDTQYF.

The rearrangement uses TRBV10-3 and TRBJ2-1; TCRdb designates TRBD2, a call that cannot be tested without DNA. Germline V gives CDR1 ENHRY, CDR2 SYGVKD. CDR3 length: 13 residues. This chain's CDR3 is CAISAGLDNEQFF.

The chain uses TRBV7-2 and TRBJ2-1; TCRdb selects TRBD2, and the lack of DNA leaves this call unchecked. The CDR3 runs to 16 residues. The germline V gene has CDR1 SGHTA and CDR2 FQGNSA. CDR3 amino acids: CASSLEGGRAYNEQFF.

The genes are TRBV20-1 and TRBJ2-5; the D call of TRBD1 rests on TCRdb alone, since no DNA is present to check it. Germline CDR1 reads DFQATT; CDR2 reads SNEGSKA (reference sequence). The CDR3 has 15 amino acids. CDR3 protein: CSAGRDRGATETQYF.

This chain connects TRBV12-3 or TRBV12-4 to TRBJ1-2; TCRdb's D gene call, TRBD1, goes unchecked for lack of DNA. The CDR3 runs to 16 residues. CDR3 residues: CASSLGGAGAAHGYTF.

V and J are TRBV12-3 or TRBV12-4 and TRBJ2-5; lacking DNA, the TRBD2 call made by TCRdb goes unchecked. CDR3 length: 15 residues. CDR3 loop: CASSPTSGVRETQYF.

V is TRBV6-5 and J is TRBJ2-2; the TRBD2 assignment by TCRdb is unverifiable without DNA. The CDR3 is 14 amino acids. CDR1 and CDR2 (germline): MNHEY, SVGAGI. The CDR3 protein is CASSTDSPPGELFF.

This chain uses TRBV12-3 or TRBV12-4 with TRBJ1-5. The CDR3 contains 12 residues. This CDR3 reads CASSLDVPGQHF.

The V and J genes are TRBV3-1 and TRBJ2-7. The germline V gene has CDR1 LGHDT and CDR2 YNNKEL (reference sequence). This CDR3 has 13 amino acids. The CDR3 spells CASSQGINYEQYF.

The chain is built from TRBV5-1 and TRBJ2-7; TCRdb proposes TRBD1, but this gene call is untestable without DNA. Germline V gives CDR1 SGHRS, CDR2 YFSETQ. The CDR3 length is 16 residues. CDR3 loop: CASSPKEGREVYEQYF. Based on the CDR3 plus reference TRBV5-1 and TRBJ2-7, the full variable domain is KAGVTQTPRYLIKTRGQQVTLSCSPISGHRSVSWYQQTPGQGLQFLFEYFSETQRNKGNFPGRFSGRQFSNSRSEMNVSTLELGDSALYLCASSPKEGREVYEQYFGPGTRLTVT.

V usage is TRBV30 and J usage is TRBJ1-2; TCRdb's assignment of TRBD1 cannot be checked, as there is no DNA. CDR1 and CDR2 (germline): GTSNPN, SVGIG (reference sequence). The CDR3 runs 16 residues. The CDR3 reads CAWSVGAALSNYGYTF.

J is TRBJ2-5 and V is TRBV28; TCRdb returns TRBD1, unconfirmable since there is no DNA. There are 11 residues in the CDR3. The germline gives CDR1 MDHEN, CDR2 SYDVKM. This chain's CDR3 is CASSRDGSQDF.

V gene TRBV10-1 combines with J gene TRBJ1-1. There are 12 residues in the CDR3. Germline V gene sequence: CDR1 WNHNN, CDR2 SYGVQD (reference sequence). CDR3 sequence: CASSIGFTEAFF.

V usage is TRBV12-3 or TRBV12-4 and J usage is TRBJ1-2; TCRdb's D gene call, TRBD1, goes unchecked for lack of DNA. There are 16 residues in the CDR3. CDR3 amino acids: CASSLGGATGDYGYTF.

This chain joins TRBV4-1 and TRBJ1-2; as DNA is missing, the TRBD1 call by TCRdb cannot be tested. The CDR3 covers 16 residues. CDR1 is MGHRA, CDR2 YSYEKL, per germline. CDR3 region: CASSQESRDTYYGYTF.

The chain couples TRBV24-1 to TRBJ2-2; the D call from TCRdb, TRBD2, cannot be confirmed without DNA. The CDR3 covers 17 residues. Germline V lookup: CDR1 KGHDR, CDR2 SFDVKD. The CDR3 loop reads CATSDFGLAANTGELFF.